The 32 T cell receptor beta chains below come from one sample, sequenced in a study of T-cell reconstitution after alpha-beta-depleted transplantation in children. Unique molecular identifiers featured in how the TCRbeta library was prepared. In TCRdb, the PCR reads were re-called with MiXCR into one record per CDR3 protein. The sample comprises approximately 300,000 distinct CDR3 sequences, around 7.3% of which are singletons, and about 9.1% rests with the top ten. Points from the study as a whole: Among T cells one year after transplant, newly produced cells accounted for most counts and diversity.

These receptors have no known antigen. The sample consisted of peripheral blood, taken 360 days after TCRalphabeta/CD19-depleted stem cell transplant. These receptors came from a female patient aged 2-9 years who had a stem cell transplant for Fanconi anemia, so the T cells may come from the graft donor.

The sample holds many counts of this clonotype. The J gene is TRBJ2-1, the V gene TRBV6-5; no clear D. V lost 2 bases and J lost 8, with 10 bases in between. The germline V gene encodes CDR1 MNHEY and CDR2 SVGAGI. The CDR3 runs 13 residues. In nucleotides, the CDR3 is TGTGCCAGCAGTTACCCCCCAGCTCATGAGCAGTTCTTC. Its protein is CASSYPPAHEQFF.

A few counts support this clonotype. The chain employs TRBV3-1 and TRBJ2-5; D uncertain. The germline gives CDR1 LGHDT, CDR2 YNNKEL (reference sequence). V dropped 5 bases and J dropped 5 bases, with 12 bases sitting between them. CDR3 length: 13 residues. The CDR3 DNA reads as TGTGCCAGCAGCGGTCAGGATCCGGAGACCCAGTACTTC. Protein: CASSGQDPETQYF.

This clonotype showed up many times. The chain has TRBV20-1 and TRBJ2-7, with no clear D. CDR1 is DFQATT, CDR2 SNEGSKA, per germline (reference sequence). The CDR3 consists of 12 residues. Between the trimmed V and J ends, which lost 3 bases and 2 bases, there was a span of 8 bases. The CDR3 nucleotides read TGCAGTGCTAGTAAGACCGCCTACGAGCAGTACTTC. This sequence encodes CSASKTAYEQYF.

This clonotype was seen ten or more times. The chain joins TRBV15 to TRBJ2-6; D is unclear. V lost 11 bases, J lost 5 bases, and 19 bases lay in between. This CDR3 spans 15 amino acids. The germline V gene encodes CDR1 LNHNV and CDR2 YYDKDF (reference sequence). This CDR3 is CAASGSGYWANVLTF. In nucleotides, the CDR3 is TGTGCCGCAAGTGGGTCCGGCTATTGGGCCAACGTCCTGACTTTC.

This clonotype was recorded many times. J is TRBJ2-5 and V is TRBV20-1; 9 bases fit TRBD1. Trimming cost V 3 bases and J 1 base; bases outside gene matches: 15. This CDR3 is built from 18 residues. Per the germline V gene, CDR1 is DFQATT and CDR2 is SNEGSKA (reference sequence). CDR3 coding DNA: TGCAGTGCTAGTTCTGGAACAGGGGGCGACGTTTTCCAAGAGACCCAGTACTTC. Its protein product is CSASSGTGGDVFQETQYF.

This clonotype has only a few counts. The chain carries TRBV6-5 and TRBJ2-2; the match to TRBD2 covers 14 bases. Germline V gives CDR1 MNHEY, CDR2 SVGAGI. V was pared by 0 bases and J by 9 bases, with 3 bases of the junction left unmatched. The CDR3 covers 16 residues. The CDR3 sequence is CASSYSRLAGGWELFF. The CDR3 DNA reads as TGTGCCAGCAGTTACTCGAGACTAGCGGGAGGGTGGGAGCTGTTTTTT.

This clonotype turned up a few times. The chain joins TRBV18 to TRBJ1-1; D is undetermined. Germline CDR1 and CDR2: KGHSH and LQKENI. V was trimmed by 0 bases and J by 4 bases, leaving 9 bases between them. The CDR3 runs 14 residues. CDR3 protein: CASSPPFRTTEAFF. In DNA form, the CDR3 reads TGTGCCAGCTCACCACCCTTTAGGACCACTGAAGCTTTCTTT.

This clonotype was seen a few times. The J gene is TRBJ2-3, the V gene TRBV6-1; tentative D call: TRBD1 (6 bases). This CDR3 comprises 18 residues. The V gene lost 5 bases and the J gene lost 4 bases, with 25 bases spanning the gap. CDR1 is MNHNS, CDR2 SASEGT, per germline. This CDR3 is CASSRSDWTAPGPDTQYF. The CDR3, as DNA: TGTGCCAGCAGTCGCTCCGATTGGACAGCCCCAGGCCCAGATACGCAGTATTTT.

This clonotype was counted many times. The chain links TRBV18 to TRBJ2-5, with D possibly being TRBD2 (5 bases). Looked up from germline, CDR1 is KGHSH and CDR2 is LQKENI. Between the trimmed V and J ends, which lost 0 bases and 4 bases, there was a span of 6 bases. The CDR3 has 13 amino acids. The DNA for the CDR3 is TGTGCCAGCTCACCACCGGGGAGAGAGACCCAGTACTTC. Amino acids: CASSPPGRETQYF. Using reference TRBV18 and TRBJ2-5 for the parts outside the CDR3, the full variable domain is NAGVMQNPRHLVRRRGQEARLRCSPMKGHSHVYWYRQLPEEGLKFMVYLQKENIIDESGMPKERFSAEFPKEGPSILRIQQVVRGDSAAYFCASSPPGRETQYFGPGTRLLVL.

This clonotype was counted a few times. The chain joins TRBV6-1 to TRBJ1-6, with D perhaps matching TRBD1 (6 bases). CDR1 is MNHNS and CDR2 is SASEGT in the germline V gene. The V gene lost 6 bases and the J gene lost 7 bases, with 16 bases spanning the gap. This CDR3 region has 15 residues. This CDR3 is CASRSRGAYNSPLHF. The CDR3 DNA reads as TGTGCCAGCAGAAGTAGGGGGGCTTACAATTCACCCCTCCACTTT.

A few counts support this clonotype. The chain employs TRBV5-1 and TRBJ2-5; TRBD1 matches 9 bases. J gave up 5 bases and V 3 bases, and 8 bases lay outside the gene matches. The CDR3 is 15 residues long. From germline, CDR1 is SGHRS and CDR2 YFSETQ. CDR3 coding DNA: TGCGCCAGCAGCTGGGGACAGGGCCGGGGGGAGACCCAGTACTTC. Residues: CASSWGQGRGETQYF.

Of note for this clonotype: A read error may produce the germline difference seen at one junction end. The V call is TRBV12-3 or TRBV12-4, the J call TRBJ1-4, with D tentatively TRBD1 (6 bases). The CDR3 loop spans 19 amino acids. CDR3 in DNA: TGTACCAGCAGTTTACAGGGAATCGGAGTGGTGGGCGAAAATGAAAAACTGTTTTTT. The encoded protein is CTSSLQGIGVVGENEKLFF.

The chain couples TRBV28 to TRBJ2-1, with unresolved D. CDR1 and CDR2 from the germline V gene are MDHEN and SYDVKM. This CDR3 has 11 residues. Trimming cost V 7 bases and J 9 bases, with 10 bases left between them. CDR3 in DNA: TGTGCCAGCACTAGAGGTAGTGAGCAGTTCTTC. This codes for CASTRGSEQFF.

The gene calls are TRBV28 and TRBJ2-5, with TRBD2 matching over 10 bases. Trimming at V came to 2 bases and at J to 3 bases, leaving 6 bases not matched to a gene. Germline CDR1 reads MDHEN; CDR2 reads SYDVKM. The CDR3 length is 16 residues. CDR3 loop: CASSLSGGDYEETQYF. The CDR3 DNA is TGTGCCAGCAGTTTAAGCGGGGGGGATTATGAAGAGACCCAGTACTTC.

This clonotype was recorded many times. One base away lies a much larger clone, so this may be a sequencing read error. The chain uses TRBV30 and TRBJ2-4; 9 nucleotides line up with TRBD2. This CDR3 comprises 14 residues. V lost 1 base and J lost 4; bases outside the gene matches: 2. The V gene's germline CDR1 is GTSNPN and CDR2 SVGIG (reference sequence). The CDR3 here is CAWSASGEKNIQYF. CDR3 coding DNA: TGTGCCTGGAGTGCTAGCGGGGAAAAAAACATTCAGTACTTC. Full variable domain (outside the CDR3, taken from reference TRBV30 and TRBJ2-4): SQTIHQWPATLVQPVGSPLSLECTVEGTSNPNLYWYRQAAGRGLQLLFYSVGIGQISSEVPQNLSASRPQDRQFILSSKKLLLSDSGFYLCAWSASGEKNIQYFGAGTRLSVL.

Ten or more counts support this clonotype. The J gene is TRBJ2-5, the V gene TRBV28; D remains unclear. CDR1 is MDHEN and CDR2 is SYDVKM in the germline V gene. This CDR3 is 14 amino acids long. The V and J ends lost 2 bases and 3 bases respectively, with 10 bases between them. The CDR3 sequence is CASSLSEVKETQYF. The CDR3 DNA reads TGTGCCAGCAGTTTAAGTGAAGTTAAAGAGACCCAGTACTTC.

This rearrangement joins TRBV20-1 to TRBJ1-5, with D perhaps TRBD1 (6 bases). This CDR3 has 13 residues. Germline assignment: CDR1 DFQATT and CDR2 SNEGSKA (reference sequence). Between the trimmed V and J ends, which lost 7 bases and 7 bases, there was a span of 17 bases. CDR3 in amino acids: CSVRQAGGQPQHF. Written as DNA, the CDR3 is TGCAGTGTTCGACAGGCCGGAGGACAGCCCCAGCATTTT.

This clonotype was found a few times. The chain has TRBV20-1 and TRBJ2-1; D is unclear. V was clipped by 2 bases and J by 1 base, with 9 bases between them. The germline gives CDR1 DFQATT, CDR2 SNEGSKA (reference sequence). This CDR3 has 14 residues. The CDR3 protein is CSARNPGSYNEQFF. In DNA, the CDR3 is TGCAGTGCTAGAAACCCCGGGTCCTACAATGAGCAGTTCTTC.

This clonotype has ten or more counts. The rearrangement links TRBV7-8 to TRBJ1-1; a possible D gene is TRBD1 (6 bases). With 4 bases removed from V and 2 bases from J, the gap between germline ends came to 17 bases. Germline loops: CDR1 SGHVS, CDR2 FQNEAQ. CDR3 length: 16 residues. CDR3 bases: TGTGCCAGCAGCTATGGGACACCCTCGGTAAACACTGAAGCTTTCTTT. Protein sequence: CASSYGTPSVNTEAFF.

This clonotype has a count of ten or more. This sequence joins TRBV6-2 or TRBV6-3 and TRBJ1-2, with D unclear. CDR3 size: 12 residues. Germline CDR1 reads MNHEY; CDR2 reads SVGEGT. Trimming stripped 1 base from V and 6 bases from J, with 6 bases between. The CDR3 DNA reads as TGTGCCAGCAGTTACTTAAGGGATGGCTACACCTTC. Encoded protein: CASSYLRDGYTF.

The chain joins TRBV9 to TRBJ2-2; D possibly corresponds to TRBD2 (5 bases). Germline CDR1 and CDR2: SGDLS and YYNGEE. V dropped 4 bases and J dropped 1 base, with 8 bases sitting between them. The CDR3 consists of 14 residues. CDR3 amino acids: CASSPRENTGELFF. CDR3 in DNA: TGTGCCAGCAGCCCCCGGGAGAACACCGGGGAGCTGTTTTTT.

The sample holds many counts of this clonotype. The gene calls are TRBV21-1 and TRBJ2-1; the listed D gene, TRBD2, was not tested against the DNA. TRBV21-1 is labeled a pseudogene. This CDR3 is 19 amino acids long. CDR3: CASSKGDTAGVVYPNEQFF. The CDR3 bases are TGTGCCAGCAGCAAGGGGGATACAGCGGGAGTTGTATACCCGAATGAGCAGTTCTTC.

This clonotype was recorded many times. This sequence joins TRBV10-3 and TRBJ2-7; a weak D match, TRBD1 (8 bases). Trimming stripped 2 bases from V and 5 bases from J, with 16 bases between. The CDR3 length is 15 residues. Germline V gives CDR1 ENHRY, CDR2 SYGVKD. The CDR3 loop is CAISELLQGGHEQYF. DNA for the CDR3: TGTGCCATCAGTGAGCTACTACAGGGGGGGCACGAGCAGTACTTC.

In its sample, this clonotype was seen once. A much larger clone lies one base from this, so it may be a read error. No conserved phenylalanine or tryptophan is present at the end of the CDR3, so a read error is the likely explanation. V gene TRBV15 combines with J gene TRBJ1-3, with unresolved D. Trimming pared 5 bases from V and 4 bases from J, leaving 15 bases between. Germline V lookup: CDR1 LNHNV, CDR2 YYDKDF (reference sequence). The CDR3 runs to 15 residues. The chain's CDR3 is CATSWSPLAGNTIYY. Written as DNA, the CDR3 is TGTGCCACCAGCTGGTCCCCTTTGGCCGGAAACACCATATATTAT.

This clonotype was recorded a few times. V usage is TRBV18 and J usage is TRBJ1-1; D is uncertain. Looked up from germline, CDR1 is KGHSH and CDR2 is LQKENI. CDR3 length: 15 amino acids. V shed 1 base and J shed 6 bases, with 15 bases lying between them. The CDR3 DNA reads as TGTGCCAGCTCACCACAAAGTAGTAGTCAGGCTGAAGCTTTCTTT. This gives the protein CASSPQSSSQAEAFF.

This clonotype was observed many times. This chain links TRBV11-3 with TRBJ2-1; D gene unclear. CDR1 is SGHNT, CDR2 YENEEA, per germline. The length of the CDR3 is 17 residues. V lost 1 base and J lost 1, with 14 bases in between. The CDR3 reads CASSLGSASWSYNEQFF. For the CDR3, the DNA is TGTGCCAGCAGCTTAGGATCCGCCAGCTGGTCCTACAATGAGCAGTTCTTC. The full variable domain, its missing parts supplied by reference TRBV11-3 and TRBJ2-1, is EAGVVQSPRYKIIEKKQPVAFWCNPISGHNTLYWYLQNLGQGPELLIRYENEEAVDDSQLPKDRFSAERLKGVDSTLKIQPAELGDSAVYLCASSLGSASWSYNEQFFGPGTRLTVL.

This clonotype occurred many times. This chain's CDR3 is CASSVRLVTGELFF. The CDR3 nucleotides are TGTGCCAGCAGTGTACGACTAGTTACCGGGGAGCTGTTTTTT. The V gene is TRBV12-3 or TRBV12-4, the J gene TRBJ2-2; tentatively, D is TRBD2 (6 bases). Between the trimmed V and J ends, which lost 5 bases and 5 bases, there was a span of 12 bases. The CDR3 runs to 14 residues.

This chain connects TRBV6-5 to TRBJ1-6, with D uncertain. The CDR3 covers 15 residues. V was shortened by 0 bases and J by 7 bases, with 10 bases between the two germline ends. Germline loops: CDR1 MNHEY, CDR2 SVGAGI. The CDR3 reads CASSYSNGYNSPLHF. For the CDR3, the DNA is TGTGCCAGCAGTTACTCGAATGGGTACAATTCACCCCTCCACTTT.

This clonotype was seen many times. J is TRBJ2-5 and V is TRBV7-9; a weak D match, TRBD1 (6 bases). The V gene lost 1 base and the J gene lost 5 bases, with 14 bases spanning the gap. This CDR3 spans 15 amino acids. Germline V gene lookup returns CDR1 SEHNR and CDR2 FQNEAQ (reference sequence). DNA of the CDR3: TGTGCCAGCAGCTTAGACGTTCCCAGGGGTGAGACCCAGTACTTC. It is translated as CASSLDVPRGETQYF.

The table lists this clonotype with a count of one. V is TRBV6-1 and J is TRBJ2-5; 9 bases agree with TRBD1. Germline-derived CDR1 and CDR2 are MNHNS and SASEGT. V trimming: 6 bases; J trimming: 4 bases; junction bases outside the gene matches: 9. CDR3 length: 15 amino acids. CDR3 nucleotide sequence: TGTGCCAGCAGGTCCTGGACAGGGGCAACAGAGACCCAGTACTTC. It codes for CASRSWTGATETQYF.

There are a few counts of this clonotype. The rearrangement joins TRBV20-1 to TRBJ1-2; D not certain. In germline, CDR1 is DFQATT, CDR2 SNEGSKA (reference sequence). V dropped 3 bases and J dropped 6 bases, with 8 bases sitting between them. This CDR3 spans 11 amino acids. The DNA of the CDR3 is TGCAGTGCTAGTAGGTGGGATGGCTACACCTTC. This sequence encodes CSASRWDGYTF.

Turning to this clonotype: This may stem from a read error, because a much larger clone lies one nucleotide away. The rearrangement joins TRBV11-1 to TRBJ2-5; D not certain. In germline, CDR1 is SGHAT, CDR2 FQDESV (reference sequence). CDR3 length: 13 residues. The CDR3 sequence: CARSFGFQETQYF. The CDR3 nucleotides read TGTGCCAGAAGCTTTGGGTTCCAAGAGACCCAGTACTTC.